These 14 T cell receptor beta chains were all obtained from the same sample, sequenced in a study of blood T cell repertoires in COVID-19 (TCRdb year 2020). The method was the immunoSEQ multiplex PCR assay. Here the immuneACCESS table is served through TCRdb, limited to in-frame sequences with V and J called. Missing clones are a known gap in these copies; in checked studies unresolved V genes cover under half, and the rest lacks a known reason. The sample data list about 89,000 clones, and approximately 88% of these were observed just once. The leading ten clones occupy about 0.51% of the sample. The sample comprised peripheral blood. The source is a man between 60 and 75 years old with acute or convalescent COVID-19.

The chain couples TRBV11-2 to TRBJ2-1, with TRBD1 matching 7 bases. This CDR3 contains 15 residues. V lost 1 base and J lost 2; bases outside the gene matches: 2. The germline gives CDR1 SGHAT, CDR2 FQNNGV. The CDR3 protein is CASSLGGTAYNEQFF. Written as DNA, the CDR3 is TGTGCCAGCAGCTTAGGAGGGACAGCCTACAATGAGCAGTTCTTC.

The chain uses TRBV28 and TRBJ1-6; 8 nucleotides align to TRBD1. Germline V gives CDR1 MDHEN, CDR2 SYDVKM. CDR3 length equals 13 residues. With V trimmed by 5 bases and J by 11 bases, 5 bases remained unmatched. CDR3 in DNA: TGTGCCAGCAGTCGCGGGACAGGTACACCCCTCCACTTT. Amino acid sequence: CASSRGTGTPLHF.

The CDR3 sequence is CASRLSGSNNEQFF. Here the CDR3 DNA reads TGTGCCAGCCGACTATCGGGCTCTAACAATGAGCAGTTCTTC. V is TRBV7-3 and J is TRBJ2-1, with a possible D match to TRBD2 (5 bases). The CDR3 has 14 residues. V lost 8 bases and J lost 5, with 16 bases in between. From germline, CDR1 is SGHTA and CDR2 FQGTGA. The whole variable domain, remainder taken from reference TRBV7-3 and TRBJ2-1, is GAGVSQTPSNKVTEKGKYVELRCDPISGHTALYWYRQSLGQGPEFLIYFQGTGAADDSGLPNDRFFAVRPEGSVSTLKIQRTERGDSAVYLCASRLSGSNNEQFFGPGTRLTVL.

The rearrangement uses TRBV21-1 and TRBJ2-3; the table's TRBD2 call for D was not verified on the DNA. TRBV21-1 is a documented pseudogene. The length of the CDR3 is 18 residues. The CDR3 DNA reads TGTGCCAGCAGCAAAGTGGGAATGGGACTAGCGGTCACAGATACGCAGTATTTT. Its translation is CASSKVGMGLAVTDTQYF.

This chain's CDR3 is CASSLARGLPTQYF. In nucleotides, the CDR3 is TGTGCCAGCAGCTTGGCCCGAGGGCTTCCGACGCAGTATTTT. This chain joins TRBV5-8 and TRBJ2-3, with D perhaps matching TRBD2 (5 bases). The CDR3 spans 14 residues. Germline V lookup: CDR1 SGHTS, CDR2 YDEGEE. V was pared by 0 bases and J by 9 bases, with 14 bases between.

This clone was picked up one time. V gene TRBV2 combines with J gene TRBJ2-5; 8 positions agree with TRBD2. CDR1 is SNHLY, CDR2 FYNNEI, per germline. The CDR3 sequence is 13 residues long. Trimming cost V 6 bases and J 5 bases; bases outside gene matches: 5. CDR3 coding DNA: TGTGCCAGCAGGGTAGCGGGATTGGAGACCCAGTACTTC. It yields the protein CASRVAGLETQYF.

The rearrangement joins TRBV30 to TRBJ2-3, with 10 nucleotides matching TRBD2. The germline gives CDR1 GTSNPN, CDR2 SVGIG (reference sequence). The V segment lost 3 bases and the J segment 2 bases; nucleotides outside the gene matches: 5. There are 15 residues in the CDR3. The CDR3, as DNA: TGTGCCTGGAGGCGGGGGACTAGCGTCACAGATACGCAGTATTTT. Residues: CAWRRGTSVTDTQYF.

CDR3 sequence reads: CASSRSGNEQFF. CDR3 coding DNA: TGTGCCAGCAGCCGTAGCGGGAATGAGCAGTTCTTC. The chain employs TRBV6-5 and TRBJ2-1; 7 nucleotides align to TRBD2. J gave up 7 bases and V 6 bases, and 3 bases lay outside the gene matches. Germline V gives CDR1 MNHEY, CDR2 SVGAGI. The length of the CDR3 is 12 residues.

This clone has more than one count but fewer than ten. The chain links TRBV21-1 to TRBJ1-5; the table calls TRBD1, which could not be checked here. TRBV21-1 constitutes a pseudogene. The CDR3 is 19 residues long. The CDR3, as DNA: TGTGCCAGCAGCAAAAGAATCGGGACAGGCGATTATAGCAATCAGCCCCAGCATTTT. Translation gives CASSKRIGTGDYSNQPQHF.

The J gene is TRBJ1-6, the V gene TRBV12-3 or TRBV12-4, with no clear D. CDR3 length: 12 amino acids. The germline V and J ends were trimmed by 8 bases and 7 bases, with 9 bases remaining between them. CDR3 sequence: CASGRRNSPLHF. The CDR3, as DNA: TGTGCCAGCGGCCGGCGGAATTCACCCCTCCACTTT.

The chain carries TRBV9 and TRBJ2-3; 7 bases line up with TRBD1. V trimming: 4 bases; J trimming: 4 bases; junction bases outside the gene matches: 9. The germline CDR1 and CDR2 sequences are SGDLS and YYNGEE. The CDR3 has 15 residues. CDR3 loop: CASSILTGRADTQYF. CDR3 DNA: TGTGCCAGCAGCATCCTGACAGGGCGAGCAGATACGCAGTATTTT. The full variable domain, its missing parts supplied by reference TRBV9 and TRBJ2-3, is DSGVTQTPKHLITATGQRVTLRCSPRSGDLSVYWYQQSLDQGLQFLIQYYNGEERAKGNILERFSAQQFPDLHSELNLSSLELGDSALYFCASSILTGRADTQYFGPGTRLTVL.

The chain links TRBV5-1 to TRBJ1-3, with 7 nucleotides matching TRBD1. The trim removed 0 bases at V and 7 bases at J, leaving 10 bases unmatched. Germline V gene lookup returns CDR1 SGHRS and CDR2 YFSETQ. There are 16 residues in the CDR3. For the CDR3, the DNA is TGCGCCAGCAGCTTGGTTAATAGGGGGCCGCCGAACACCATATATTTT. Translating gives CASSLVNRGPPNTIYF.

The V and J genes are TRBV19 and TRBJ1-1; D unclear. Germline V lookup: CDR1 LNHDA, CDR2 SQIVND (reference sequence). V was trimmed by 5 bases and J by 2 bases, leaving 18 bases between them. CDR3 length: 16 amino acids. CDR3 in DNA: TGTGCCAGTAGTCACCTAGGCCCTAAAGTTAACACTGAAGCTTTCTTT. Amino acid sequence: CASSHLGPKVNTEAFF.

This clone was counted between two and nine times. The CDR3: CASRLAHPRGYTF. CDR3 nucleotide sequence: TGTGCAAGTCGCTTAGCGCACCCGAGAGGCTACACCTTC. The chain uses TRBV12-2 and TRBJ1-2. TRBV12-2 is labeled a pseudogene. This CDR3 has 13 residues.